This T cell receptor (beta chain) comes out of a study of T cell repertoires in cytomegalovirus infection. This clonotype was observed at least ten times. One entry per CDR3 protein, called by TCRdb with MiXCR from the reads. The sample lists about 740,000 distinct CDR3 sequences; roughly a third were seen once. The ends lost 4 bases at V and 6 bases at J; junction bases unmatched: 10. The CDR3 has 16 residues. Germline lookup yields CDR1 SGHTA and CDR2 FQGNSA. The chain combines TRBV7-2 with TRBJ2-5; 11 positions match TRBD2. Material for sequencing was PBMCs. This receptor was identified in a human donor in good health (CMV status not recorded). Some clones in this sample may be carry-over from other donors' samples. CDR3 in amino acids: CASSYVAGGLVKTQYF. The CDR3 DNA reads TGTGCCAGCAGCTACGTAGCGGGAGGGCTGGTAAAGACCCAGTACTTC.